These 32 T cell receptor beta chains were sequenced from one sample in a study of shared clonotypes between healthy human individuals (dated by TCRdb to about 2020). Library preparation used the immunoSEQ multiplex PCR assay. TCRdb limited this immuneACCESS table to in-frame rearrangements with V and J called. A share of clones is missing; checked studies link under half to unresolved V genes, and the rest is unexplained. The sample table lists about 2,100,000 clones, approximately 94% of them with a count of one. The top ten clones comprise 1.5% to 2% of the sample. For the CD8 naive samples, CD45RO-negative cells were positively selected for CCR7, yielding a CD45RA+CCR7+ population from which TemRA cells were excluded. The sample consisted of naive CD8+ T cells from PBMCs. The cell subset or site tag for this specimen amounts to: CD45RA+CCR7+. The receptors come from a man in his late teens or twenties in good health. Some clones in this sample may be carry-over from other donors' samples.

The chain couples TRBV28 to TRBJ1-4, with 9 bases identical to TRBD1. The length of the CDR3 is 15 residues. The V gene end was trimmed by 6 bases and the J gene end by 8 bases; junction bases not matched to a gene: 10. The germline gives CDR1 MDHEN, CDR2 SYDVKM. CDR3 sequence reads: CASRKRTGVTEKLFF. In DNA, the CDR3 is TGTGCCAGCAGGAAACGGACAGGGGTCACCGAAAAACTGTTTTTT.

The genes are TRBV6-5 and TRBJ2-5; 9 bases map to TRBD1. From germline, CDR1 is MNHEY and CDR2 SVGAGI. The CDR3 totals 16 residues. V shed 0 bases and J 4 bases; nucleotides not matched to a gene: 6. The CDR3 DNA sequence: TGTGCCAGCAGTTACTCGATACAGGGGGCTTCAGAGACCCAGTACTTC. The encoded protein is CASSYSIQGASETQYF.

Only one count was recorded for this clone. The chain uses TRBV5-5 and TRBJ2-3; D may be TRBD1 or TRBD2 (5 bases each). The V and J ends lost 4 bases and 1 base respectively, with 16 bases between them. The CDR3 loop spans 16 amino acids. Germline V gene data show CDR1 as SGHKS and CDR2 as YYEKEE (reference sequence). The CDR3 is CASSAHQGARTDTQYF. For the CDR3, the DNA is TGTGCCAGCAGCGCCCACCAGGGAGCACGCACAGATACGCAGTATTTT.

The chain carries TRBV15 and TRBJ1-1; no firm D call. The V gene lost 3 bases and the J gene lost 4 bases, with 12 bases spanning the gap. The CDR3 totals 14 residues. The germline gives CDR1 LNHNV, CDR2 YYDKDF (reference sequence). The DNA of the CDR3 is TGTGCCACCAGCAGGACAAGTCGGGGCACTGAAGCTTTCTTT. The encoded protein is CATSRTSRGTEAFF.

The chain employs TRBV28 and TRBJ1-5; possible D gene TRBD1, 6 bases. CDR1 and CDR2 (germline): MDHEN, SYDVKM. The CDR3 is made up of 14 amino acids. V was pared by 5 bases and J by 7 bases, with 15 bases between. CDR3 in DNA: TGTGCCAGCAGTCGAACAGGGAACTGGCAGCCCCAGCATTTT. Residues: CASSRTGNWQPQHF.

The chain's CDR3 is CASSPSRAQGGEYF. The CDR3 DNA is TGTGCCAGCAGTCCATCACGGGCCCAGGGTGGGGAGTACTTC. The chain has TRBV25-1 and TRBJ2-5, with D tentatively TRBD1 (5 bases). Trimming stripped 5 bases from V and 12 bases from J, with 22 bases between. CDR1 MGHDK and CDR2 SYGVNS come from the germline V gene. This CDR3 is built from 14 residues.

This clone was detected only once. The rearrangement joins TRBV10-3 to TRBJ2-7; TRBD2 agrees at 8 bases. The CDR3 runs 13 residues. Germline CDR1 ENHRY, CDR2 SYGVKD. The V segment lost 6 bases and the J segment 6 bases; nucleotides outside the gene matches: 7. CDR3 coding DNA: TGTGCCATCAGGCGAGCGGGAGATGTCGAGCAGTACTTC. It encodes CAIRRAGDVEQYF.

The chain joins TRBV7-6 to TRBJ2-3; TRBD1 might be the D (6 bases). Between the trimmed V and J ends, which lost 4 bases and 4 bases, there was a span of 18 bases. This CDR3 has 16 residues. Germline loops: CDR1 SGHVS, CDR2 FNYEAQ. The CDR3 DNA reads TGTGCCAGCAGCTCACGGCTAGGGGGTTCCGCAGATACGCAGTATTTT. Protein sequence: CASSSRLGGSADTQYF.

The V and J genes are TRBV7-9 and TRBJ2-7; 8 bases map to TRBD1. Germline loops: CDR1 SEHNR, CDR2 FQNEAQ (reference sequence). V shed 7 bases, J shed 4 bases, and the junction held 6 bases outside the gene matches. The length of the CDR3 is 13 residues. The CDR3 DNA is TGTGCCAGCACAGCAGGGGGCTTATACGAGCAGTACTTC. Protein: CASTAGGLYEQYF. Full variable domain (remainder filled in from reference TRBV7-9 and TRBJ2-7): DTGVSQNPRHKITKRGQNVTFRCDPISEHNRLYWYRQTLGQGPEFLTYFQNEAQLEKSRLLSDRFSAERPKGSFSTLEIQRTEQGDSAMYLCASTAGGLYEQYFGPGTRLTVT.

The chain combines TRBV27 with TRBJ2-1, with 9 bases that match TRBD2. V trimming: 5 bases; J trimming: 6 bases; junction bases outside the gene matches: 11. The CDR3 length is 16 residues. Looked up from germline, CDR1 is MNHEY and CDR2 is SMNVEV (reference sequence). CDR3 DNA: TGTGCCAGCAGTCTCCTGGTAGCGGGAGACGGCAATGAGCAGTTCTTC. Encoded protein: CASSLLVAGDGNEQFF.

The rearrangement uses TRBV5-1 and TRBJ1-1, with D tentatively TRBD1 (6 bases). This CDR3 spans 16 amino acids. V was cut by 0 bases and J by 4 bases, with 16 bases left in between. The germline V gene encodes CDR1 SGHRS and CDR2 YFSETQ. Here the CDR3 reads CASSLVGRGASTEAFF. The CDR3 nucleotides read TGCGCCAGCAGCTTGGTAGGGCGGGGGGCGAGCACTGAAGCTTTCTTT.

V gene TRBV7-8 combines with J gene TRBJ2-7, with 7 bases aligning to TRBD1. Trimming removed 4 bases from V and 0 bases from J; junction bases left unmatched: 6. CDR3 length equals 15 residues. CDR1 is SGHVS and CDR2 is FQNEAQ in the germline V gene. CDR3 protein: CASSWGQRSSYEQYF. The CDR3 DNA reads TGTGCCAGCAGCTGGGGACAGAGGAGCTCCTACGAGCAGTACTTC.

The chain joins TRBV6-5 to TRBJ1-5; 7 nucleotides agree with TRBD1. Germline assignment: CDR1 MNHEY and CDR2 SVGAGI. J was trimmed by 1 base and V by 4 bases; bases with no gene match: 7. The CDR3 is 16 amino acids. DNA of the CDR3: TGTGCCAGCAGTTTCGGACCACAGGGGAGCAATCAGCCCCAGCATTTT. This translates into CASSFGPQGSNQPQHF.

The chain recombines TRBV5-1 with TRBJ1-2; D is unclear. This CDR3 has 15 residues. V shed 0 bases and J shed 0 bases, with 9 bases lying between them. Per germline, CDR1 SGHRS and CDR2 YFSETQ. CDR3 in amino acids: CASSLDYTANYGYTF. In DNA, the CDR3 is TGCGCCAGCAGCTTGGATTACACAGCTAACTATGGCTACACCTTC.

The chain recombines TRBV28 with TRBJ2-1; 10 bases match TRBD2. Germline V gene data show CDR1 as MDHEN and CDR2 as SYDVKM. The junction had 11 bases not matched to a gene; V was cut back by 3 bases and J by 0 bases. The CDR3 contains 19 residues. The DNA of the CDR3 is TGTGCCAGCAGTTTGGCGGGACTAGCGACTAAGAGCTCCTACAATGAGCAGTTCTTC. Translating gives CASSLAGLATKSSYNEQFF.

The V gene is TRBV28, the J gene TRBJ2-7; no definite D call. V lost 3 bases and J 0 bases, leaving 9 bases between the germline ends. Germline V gene data show CDR1 as MDHEN and CDR2 as SYDVKM. This CDR3 region has 14 residues. DNA for the CDR3: TGTGCCAGCAGTTTGGGTGACCTCTCCTACGAGCAGTACTTC. Protein: CASSLGDLSYEQYF.

The chain links TRBV5-6 to TRBJ2-1; TRBD2 matches at 9 bases. V shed 0 bases and J 0 bases; nucleotides not matched to a gene: 7. In germline, CDR1 is SGHDT, CDR2 YYEEEE. The CDR3 totals 18 residues. The CDR3 DNA is TGTGCCAGCAGCTTGGATTGGGCGGGAGGGCCCTCCTACAATGAGCAGTTCTTC. This translates into CASSLDWAGGPSYNEQFF.

This sequence joins TRBV27 and TRBJ2-7, with 7 bases aligning to TRBD2. Germline CDR1 and CDR2: MNHEY and SMNVEV (reference sequence). CDR3 length equals 16 residues. V shed 3 bases and J 5 bases; nucleotides not matched to a gene: 13. CDR3 residues: CASSFLIPSGLDEQYF. Here the CDR3 DNA reads TGTGCCAGCAGTTTTCTGATCCCTAGCGGTTTGGACGAGCAGTACTTC.

This chain joins TRBV27 and TRBJ2-4; TRBD2 matches at 8 bases. CDR1 is MNHEY and CDR2 is SMNVEV in the germline V gene (reference sequence). V lost 5 bases and J lost 12; bases outside the gene matches: 3. The CDR3 has 11 residues. The DNA for the CDR3 is TGTGCCAGCAGTAGCGGGAGCACTCAGTACTTC. It translates to CASSSGSTQYF.

The chain joins TRBV15 to TRBJ1-3; D is undetermined. CDR1 is LNHNV, CDR2 YYDKDF, per germline (reference sequence). The CDR3 length is 18 residues. The V end was cut by 1 base, the J end by 0 bases, with 16 bases between. In DNA, the CDR3 is TGTGCCACCAGCAGAGGGTCCGCGTTGGGGAGCTCTGGAAACACCATATATTTT. Protein: CATSRGSALGSSGNTIYF.

V usage is TRBV28 and J usage is TRBJ2-1; D may be TRBD1 or TRBD2 (5 bases each). This CDR3 comprises 14 residues. The germline gives CDR1 MDHEN, CDR2 SYDVKM. V gave up 2 bases and J gave up 10 bases, with 15 bases separating them. CDR3 nucleotides: TGTGCCAGCAGTTTAGCGGGCTTCCGGGGCGAGCAGTTCTTC. It is translated as CASSLAGFRGEQFF.

The J gene is TRBJ2-1, the V gene TRBV5-1, with D unresolved. The CDR3 is made up of 14 amino acids. The V end lost 0 bases, the J end lost 6 bases, and 10 bases lay between the germline ends. The germline V gene encodes CDR1 SGHRS and CDR2 YFSETQ. The CDR3 coding sequence is TGCGCCAGCAGCTTGGGGTCAGGTTTCAATGAGCAGTTCTTC. Protein product: CASSLGSGFNEQFF.

The CDR3 protein is CSVEDGDKPLHF. In nucleotides, the CDR3 is TGCAGCGTTGAAGATGGGGACAAGCCCCTCCACTTT. The chain uses TRBV29-1 and TRBJ1-6, with D possibly matching TRBD1 (6 bases). Germline-derived CDR1 and CDR2 are SQVTM and ANQGSEA. Trimming took 0 bases from V and 13 from J, leaving 10 bases between them. There are 12 residues in the CDR3.

V usage is TRBV30 and J usage is TRBJ2-3; 11 bases fit TRBD1. J gave up 5 bases and V 3 bases, and 10 bases lay outside the gene matches. Germline-derived CDR1 and CDR2 are GTSNPN and SVGIG (reference sequence). The CDR3 length is 16 residues. In DNA form, the CDR3 reads TGTGCCTGGAGGGAGGGGACAGGGGGTTTCCAAGATACGCAGTATTTT. Translation gives CAWREGTGGFQDTQYF.

V usage is TRBV7-9 and J usage is TRBJ2-1; no clear D. Germline CDR1 is SEHNR and CDR2 is FQNEAQ (reference sequence). The CDR3 spans 14 residues. With 7 bases removed from V and 0 bases from J, the gap between germline ends came to 10 bases. The CDR3 DNA sequence: TGTGCCAGCACGGTACCGAGCTCCTACAATGAGCAGTTCTTC. This translates into CASTVPSSYNEQFF.

The genes are TRBV7-9 and TRBJ2-5, with D possibly TRBD1 on 5 matching bases. The V gene's germline CDR1 is SEHNR and CDR2 FQNEAQ (reference sequence). This CDR3 contains 14 residues. Trimming removed 3 bases from V and 5 bases from J, with 13 bases in between. CDR3 region: CASSFGLGVETQYF. In DNA, the CDR3 is TGTGCCAGCAGCTTCGGTTTAGGGGTGGAGACCCAGTACTTC.

This chain links TRBV2 with TRBJ2-5; D is possibly TRBD2 (5 bases). CDR3 size: 14 residues. Looked up from germline, CDR1 is SNHLY and CDR2 is FYNNEI. V lost 9 bases, J lost 1 base, and 15 bases lay in between. CDR3 bases: TGTGCCAGACACAAGCGTGGAGGCCAAGAGACCCAGTACTTC. It specifies CARHKRGGQETQYF.

This chain uses TRBV5-1 with TRBJ1-1; a weak D match, TRBD1 (5 bases). The V and J ends lost 4 bases and 7 bases respectively, with 17 bases between them. Germline V CDR1 and CDR2: SGHRS, YFSETQ. The CDR3 runs 14 residues. This CDR3 is CASSRAYDSYEAFF. The CDR3 nucleotides are TGCGCCAGCAGCCGGGCTTACGACAGCTATGAAGCTTTCTTT.

The rearrangement links TRBV9 to TRBJ2-1; 10 bases line up with TRBD2. In germline, CDR1 is SGDLS, CDR2 YYNGEE. The CDR3 totals 17 residues. With V trimmed by 0 bases and J by 4 bases, 7 bases remained unmatched. The CDR3 region has the DNA TGTGCCAGCAGCGTAGTTCCAGCGGGAGGGCCTTACAATGAGCAGTTCTTC. Amino acids: CASSVVPAGGPYNEQFF.

The chain recombines TRBV4-3 with TRBJ1-1; D is possibly TRBD1 (6 bases). Germline values: CDR1 LGHNA, CDR2 YSLEER. The CDR3 covers 17 residues. Trimming left V 2 bases short and J 0 bases short, with 16 bases between. The chain's CDR3 is CASSQSLGQTLNTEAFF. The CDR3 coding sequence is TGCGCCAGCAGCCAAAGCTTAGGACAGACGTTGAACACTGAAGCTTTCTTT.

The chain is built from TRBV9 and TRBJ2-1, with 10 bases fitting TRBD2. Germline values: CDR1 SGDLS, CDR2 YYNGEE. The CDR3 totals 15 residues. The V segment lost 3 bases and the J segment 4 bases; nucleotides outside the gene matches: 4. In DNA form, the CDR3 reads TGTGCCAGCAGCGCTAGCGGGAGCATTTACAATGAGCAGTTCTTC. Its protein product is CASSASGSIYNEQFF.

As to this clone: The sample has other DNA sequences that encode this CDR3 too. This sequence joins TRBV15 and TRBJ2-3, with D perhaps given as TRBD1 or TRBD2 (5 bases each). The V gene's germline CDR1 is LNHNV and CDR2 YYDKDF (reference sequence). Trimming removed 0 bases from V and 0 bases from J, with 10 bases in between. The CDR3 is made up of 16 amino acids. CDR3 loop: CATSRDRDGSTDTQYF. The CDR3 nucleotides read TGTGCCACCAGCAGAGACCGGGACGGGAGCACAGATACGCAGTATTTT.